This is a list of T cell receptor beta chains from one sample in a study of cytomegalovirus exposure and HLA in healthy donors. Using immunoSEQ multiplex PCR, the repertoire was profiled, and TCRdb retains in-frame clones only, with some absent. This sample has some 98,000 clones, with about four fifths found just once. The sample was PBMCs. The receptors stem from a human donor in good health. The conserved cysteine and the conserved F or W are not part of the CDR3 here. Fields, in order: V gene, D gene, CDR3 protein. The D gene is left open where the match is weak.

>TRBV19|TRBD1
ASSIWARGRDGELF
>TRBV6-5|NA
ASSPRTATQPQH
>TRBV5-1|TRBD1
ASKAGTGGFYEQY
>TRBV7-3|NA
ASSFNLRAGELF
>TRBV5-4|TRBD2
ASSARGLADHEQY
>TRBV28|TRBD2
ASSLTSGSRTYEQY
>TRBV2|NA
ASSDRAGDYGYT
>TRBV4-3|TRBD2
ASSQDLGLAGVSDTQY
>TRBV27|NA
ASSLRSQNEKLF
>TRBV28|NA
ASTSIYEQY
>TRBV9|TRBD2
ASSLGSPAGDEQF
>TRBV18|TRBD1
ASSTGGQGARNEKLF
>TRBV14|NA
ASSQQGNTEAF
>TRBV11-2|NA
ASSLDGRGDQPQH
>TRBV27|NA
ASSFSGTAET
>TRBV5-4|NA
ASSLDLINEKLF
>TRBV5-4|TRBD2
ASSRAGGETGELF
>TRBV9|TRBD1
ASSPRTGSYEQY
>TRBV5-1|NA
ASSLGGLETQY
>TRBV27|NA
ASSSLVQITNNEQF
>TRBV6-6|TRBD1
ASSRRDRGYEQY
>TRBV14|TRBD2
ASSLRPTREDEQY
>TRBV6-1|NA
ASSESTATNYGYT
>TRBV19|NA
ATRGDRTSYEQY
>TRBV29-1|NA
SVRGGPRGGTDTQY
>TRBV2|NA
ASSVQVDTQY
>TRBV4-2|NA
ASSLLNEKLF
>TRBV29-1|NA
SVEDSDTDTQY
>TRBV10-3|TRBD2
AISETTGGEQY
>TRBV30|TRBD2
AWSRLAGNTDTQY
>TRBV29-1|TRBD1
SVGAGTGATEAF
>TRBV27|NA
ASSWRGPNTEAF
>TRBV7-2|TRBD2
ASSLALAGLRGEQY
>TRBV30|TRBD1
ASDRGENIQY
>TRBV29-1|NA
SVGGGRGGSGYT
>TRBV11-2|NA
ASRSRGQSHEQY
>TRBV4-2|NA
ASRPGAGESGELF
>TRBV29-1|NA
NLRGGENTEAF
>TRBV7-2|NA
ASSLADGTGYGYT
>TRBV5-4|NA
ASSLGGRAYEQY
>TRBV6-4|NA
ASSGRGGDTQY
>TRBV7-9|NA
ASHQLMNTEAF